The TCR beta chain described here comes from a study of PD-1 blockade in classical Hodgkin lymphoma. About the study: Patients were given intravenous nivolumab, 3 mg/kg, every 2 weeks. Study outcomes and limitations: Those achieving complete response showed baseline diversity like newly diagnosed patients.

All patients relapsed after autologous stem cell transplantation, and brentuximab vedotin exposure varied. Remarks on this clone: Its matching antigen is unknown.

The CDR3 contains 15 residues. Per the germline V gene, CDR1 is SGDLS and CDR2 is YYNGEE. V dropped 0 bases and J dropped 1 base, with 9 bases sitting between them. Assay: immunoSEQ multiplex PCR; the TCRdb copy retains only in-frame clones and omits some. The table includes 20,000 to 25,000 clones, about 70% detected once. Material: peripheral blood mononuclear cells (PBMCs), obtained at baseline. The receptor's source is a human donor with classical Hodgkin lymphoma. V gene TRBV9 combines with J gene TRBJ2-3; D gene uncertain. DNA for the CDR3: TGTGCCAGCAGCGTAGGAGTAACCGGCACAGATACGCAGTATTTT. Encoded protein: CASSVGVTGTDTQYF.